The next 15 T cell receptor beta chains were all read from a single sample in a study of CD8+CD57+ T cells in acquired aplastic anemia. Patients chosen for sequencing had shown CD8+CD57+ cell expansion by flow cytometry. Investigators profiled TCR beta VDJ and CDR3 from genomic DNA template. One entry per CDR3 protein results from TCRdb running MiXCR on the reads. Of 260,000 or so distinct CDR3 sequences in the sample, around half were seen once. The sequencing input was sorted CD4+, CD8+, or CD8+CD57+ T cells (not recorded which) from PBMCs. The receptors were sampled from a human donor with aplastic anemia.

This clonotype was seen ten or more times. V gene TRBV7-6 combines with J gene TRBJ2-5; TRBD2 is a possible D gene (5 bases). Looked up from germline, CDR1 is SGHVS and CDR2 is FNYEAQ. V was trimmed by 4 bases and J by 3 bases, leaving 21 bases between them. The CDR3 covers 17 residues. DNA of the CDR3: TGTGCCAGCAGCTCCAACCTAGCTCGCATGGGGAAAGAGACCCAGTACTTC. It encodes CASSSNLARMGKETQYF.

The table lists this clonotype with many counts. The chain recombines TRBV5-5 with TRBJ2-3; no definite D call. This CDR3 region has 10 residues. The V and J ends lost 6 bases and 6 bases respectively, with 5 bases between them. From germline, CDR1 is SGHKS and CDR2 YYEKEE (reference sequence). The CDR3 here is CASTGDTQYF. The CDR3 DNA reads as TGTGCCAGCACAGGCGATACGCAGTATTTT.

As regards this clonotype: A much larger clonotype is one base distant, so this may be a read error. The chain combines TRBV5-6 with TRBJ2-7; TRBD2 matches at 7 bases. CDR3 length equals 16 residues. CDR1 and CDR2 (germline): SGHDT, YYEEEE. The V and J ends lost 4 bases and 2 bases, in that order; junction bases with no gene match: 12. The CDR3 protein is CASSVGYRRETYEQYF. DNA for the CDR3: TGTGCCAGCAGCGTTGGGTACAGGCGGGAGACCTACGAGCAGTACTTC.

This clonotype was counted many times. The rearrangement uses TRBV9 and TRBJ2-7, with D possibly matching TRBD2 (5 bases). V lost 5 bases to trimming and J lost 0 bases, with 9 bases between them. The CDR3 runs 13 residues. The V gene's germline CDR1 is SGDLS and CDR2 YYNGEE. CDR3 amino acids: CASSVGSSYEQYF. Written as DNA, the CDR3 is TGTGCCAGCAGTGTGGGGAGCTCCTACGAGCAGTACTTC. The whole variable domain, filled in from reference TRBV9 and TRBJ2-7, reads DSGVTQTPKHLITATGQRVTLRCSPRSGDLSVYWYQQSLDQGLQFLIQYYNGEERAKGNILERFSAQQFPDLHSELNLSSLELGDSALYFCASSVGSSYEQYFGPGTRLTVT.

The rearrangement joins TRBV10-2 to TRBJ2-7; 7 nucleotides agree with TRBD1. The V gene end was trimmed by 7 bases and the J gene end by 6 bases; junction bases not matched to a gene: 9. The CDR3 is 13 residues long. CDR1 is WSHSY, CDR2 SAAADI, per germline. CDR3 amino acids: CASTSTGNSEQYF. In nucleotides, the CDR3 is TGCGCCAGCACCTCGACAGGGAATAGCGAGCAGTACTTC.

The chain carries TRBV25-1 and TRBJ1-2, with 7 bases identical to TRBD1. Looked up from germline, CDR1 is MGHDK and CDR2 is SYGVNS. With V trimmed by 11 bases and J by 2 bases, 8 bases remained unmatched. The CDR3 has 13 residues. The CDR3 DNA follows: TGTGCCCGCCGAACAGGGGAGAACTATGGCTACACCTTC. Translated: CARRTGENYGYTF.

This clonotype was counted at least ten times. CDR3 nucleotide sequence: TGTGCCAGCAGCTTGGGCGGCTCAACTGGAAACACCATATATTTT. This translates into CASSLGGSTGNTIYF. The chain carries TRBV5-8 and TRBJ1-3; D remains ambiguous. V was shortened by 0 bases and J by 2 bases, with 9 bases between the two germline ends. This CDR3 has 15 residues. The germline V gene has CDR1 SGHTS and CDR2 YDEGEE. Full variable domain (missing parts from reference TRBV5-8 and TRBJ1-3): EAGVTQSPTHLIKTRGQQATLRCSPISGHTSVYWYQQALGLGLQFLLWYDEGEERNRGNFPPRFSGRQFPNYSSELNVNALELEDSALYLCASSLGGSTGNTIYFGEGSWLTVV.

The CDR3 coding sequence is TGCGCCAGCAGCTTAACTGGTCGACAAGAGACCCAGTACTTC. The encoded protein is CASSLTGRQETQYF. V usage is TRBV5-1 and J usage is TRBJ2-5; D ambiguous. Per the germline V gene, CDR1 is SGHRS and CDR2 is YFSETQ. Between the trimmed V and J ends, which lost 2 bases and 2 bases, there was a span of 10 bases. The length of the CDR3 is 14 residues.

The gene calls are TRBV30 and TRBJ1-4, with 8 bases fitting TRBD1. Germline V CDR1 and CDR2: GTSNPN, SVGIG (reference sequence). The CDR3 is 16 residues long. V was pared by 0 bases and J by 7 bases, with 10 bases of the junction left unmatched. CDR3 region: CAWSVHPGQGGEKLFF. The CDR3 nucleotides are TGTGCCTGGAGTGTACACCCCGGACAGGGAGGTGAAAAACTGTTTTTT. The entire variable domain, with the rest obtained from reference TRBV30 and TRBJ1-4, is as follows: SQTIHQWPATLVQPVGSPLSLECTVEGTSNPNLYWYRQAAGRGLQLLFYSVGIGQISSEVPQNLSASRPQDRQFILSSKKLLLSDSGFYLCAWSVHPGQGGEKLFFGSGTQLSVL.

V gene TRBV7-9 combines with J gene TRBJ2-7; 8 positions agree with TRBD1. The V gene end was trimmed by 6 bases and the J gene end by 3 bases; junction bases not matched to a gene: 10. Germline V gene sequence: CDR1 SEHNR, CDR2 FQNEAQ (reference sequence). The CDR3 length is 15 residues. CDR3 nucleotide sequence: TGTGCCAGCAGTTCCGGGACAGGCTATCGCTACGAGCAGTACTTC. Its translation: CASSSGTGYRYEQYF.

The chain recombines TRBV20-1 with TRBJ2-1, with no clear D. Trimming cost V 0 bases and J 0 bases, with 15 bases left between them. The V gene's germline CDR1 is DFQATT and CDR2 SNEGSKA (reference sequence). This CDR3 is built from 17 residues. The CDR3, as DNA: TGCAGTGCTAGAGATTATACGGACCAACGCTCCTACAATGAGCAGTTCTTC. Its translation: CSARDYTDQRSYNEQFF.

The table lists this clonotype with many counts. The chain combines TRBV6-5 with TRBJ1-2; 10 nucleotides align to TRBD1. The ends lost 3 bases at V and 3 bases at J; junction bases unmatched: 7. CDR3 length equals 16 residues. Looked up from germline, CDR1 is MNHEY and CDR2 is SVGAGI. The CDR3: CASSYPRTGGDYGYTF. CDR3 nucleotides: TGTGCCAGCAGTTATCCACGGACAGGGGGAGACTATGGCTACACCTTC.

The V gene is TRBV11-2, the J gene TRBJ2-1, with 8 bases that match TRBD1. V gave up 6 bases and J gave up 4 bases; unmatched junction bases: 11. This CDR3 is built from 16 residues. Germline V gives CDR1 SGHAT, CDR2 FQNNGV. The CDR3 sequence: CASRNPGTGFYNEQFF. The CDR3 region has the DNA TGTGCCAGCAGGAATCCGGGGACAGGATTTTACAATGAGCAGTTCTTC.

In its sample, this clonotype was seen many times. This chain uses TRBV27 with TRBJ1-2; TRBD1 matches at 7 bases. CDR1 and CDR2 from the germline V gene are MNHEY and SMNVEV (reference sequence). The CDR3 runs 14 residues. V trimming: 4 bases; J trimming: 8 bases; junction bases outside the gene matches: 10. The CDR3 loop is CASSSDRVKDGYTF. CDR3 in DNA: TGTGCCAGCAGTTCCGACAGGGTTAAGGACGGCTACACCTTC.

Here the CDR3 DNA reads TGTGCCAGCAGGCAGACTAGCGGGGACACAGATACGCAGTATTTT. Translation gives CASRQTSGDTDTQYF. The chain carries TRBV2 and TRBJ2-3; 11 bases are shared with TRBD2. Germline V gene lookup returns CDR1 SNHLY and CDR2 FYNNEI. This CDR3 comprises 15 residues. Losses at the gene ends were 6 bases for V and 2 bases for J; bases not matched to a gene: 4. Combining the CDR3 with reference TRBV2 and TRBJ2-3 gives the whole variable domain EPEVTQTPSHQVTQMGQEVILRCVPISNHLYFYWYRQILGQKVEFLVSFYNNEISEKSEIFDDQFSVERPDGSNFTLKIRSTKLEDSAMYFCASRQTSGDTDTQYFGPGTRLTVL.